This TCR beta chain was identified during a study of neurological immune-mediated disorders. TCRdb recomputed calls from the 5' RACE reads with MiXCR, one row per CDR3 protein. The sample has under 75,000 distinct CDR3 sequences, roughly 3.1% seen once. This clonotype was observed many times. The target antigen is unknown. Per the germline V gene, CDR1 is SGHTA and CDR2 is FQGNSA. The CDR3 length is 13 residues. Trimming removed 4 bases from V and 2 bases from J, with 8 bases in between. Overall study results and limits: There was no association between the multiple sclerosis repertoire cluster and any clinical or MRI feature. TCR-beta repertoires seemed private in all groups, with no expanded CDR3 amino acid sequences shared.

The TCR comes from a woman aged 45-60 years with multiple sclerosis. The V call is TRBV7-2, the J call TRBJ1-2; possible D gene TRBD1, 5 bases. Source material: PBMCs. CDR3 loop: CASSSTENYGYTF. In nucleotides, the CDR3 is TGTGCCAGCAGCTCGACAGAGAACTATGGCTACACCTTC. Filled out from reference TRBV7-2 and TRBJ1-2, the complete variable domain reads GAGVSQSPSNKVTEKGKDVELRCDPISGHTALYWYRQSLGQGLEFLIYFQGNSAPDKSGLPSDRFSAERTGGSVSTLTIQRTQQEDSAVYLCASSSTENYGYTFGSGTRLTVV.